The source of this TCR beta chain is a study of blood T cell repertoires in COVID-19. The CDR3 is 13 residues long. V shed 5 bases, J shed 7 bases, and the junction held 6 bases outside the gene matches. CDR1 is MNHNY, CDR2 SVGAGI, per germline (reference sequence). The protocol was immunoSEQ multiplex PCR, while the TCRdb copy is restricted to in-frame clones and leaves out a portion. Of about 150,000 clones in the sample, about 87% were seen once. The receptor comes from a man aged 55 to 69 with active or convalescent COVID-19. Material for sequencing was peripheral blood. The rearrangement joins TRBV6-6 to TRBJ2-7; TRBD1 matches at 9 bases. CDR3 sequence: CASSGQGLMEQYF. As DNA, the CDR3 is TGTGCCAGCAGTGGACAGGGGCTGATGGAGCAGTACTTC.